Sequencing of this TCR beta chain was carried out in a study of T cell responses to AZD1222 COVID-19 vaccine (dated by TCRdb to the early 2020s). Study-wide context: A total of 230 to 250 trial participants underwent TCR sequencing, of whom roughly 210 had received two doses of AZD1222 and around 26 had received two doses of the MenACWY control vaccine. Trial participants were enrolled by age into 18-55, 56-69 and 70-plus year subgroups, with around 150, 28 and 57 TCR-sequenced participants respectively.

In the paper's terms, the time point label means: about 28 days (+/-7) after the second vaccine dose. AZD1222 recipients given second doses at about 4 weeks or at about 12 weeks were pooled, since spike-specific TCR depth and breadth were not found to differ between the two schedules. Vaccinee samples came from UK trials COV001 and COV002, including a single-blind randomized controlled phase 2/3 trial of AZD1222 (ChAdOx1 nCoV-19) in healthy adults. For TCRbeta chain sequencing, PBMC samples were collected from trial participants at day 0 and at day 28 after the second dose. What the study reported, not specific to this receptor: No day 14 peak-response samples were available, so repertoires were characterized only after the peak T cell response. After two AZD1222 doses, spike-specific TCR breadth and depth were significantly higher than at day 0 and than in MenACWY recipients. CD4 TCRs associated with the vaccine covered the entire spike protein, and the dominant responses were in regions 160-218 and 743-854. Conclusions about previously exposed vaccinees were limited because only six AZD1222 recipients were SARS-CoV-2 seropositive at baseline. Epitopes outside the regions mutated in the B.1.351 and B.1.1.7 variants were reportedly recognized by nearly half of the unique spike-specific TCRs. The 56-69-year group was small, and its depth increase did not reach significance, likely because of low power. Participants were mostly white British and included more females than males, and it was suggested by the authors that clonal diversity may have been underestimated.

The germline V gene sets CDR1 to KGHSH and CDR2 to LQKENI. Including cysteine and phenylalanine, the CDR3 has 12 amino acids. The read is trimmed to its CDR3 DNA, 36 bases read in frame from base 1. V lost 8 bases and J lost 3 bases; the stretch between them is 8 bases long. The CDR3 regions of human TCRbeta chains were subjected to immunosequencing. The study's processing was this. Repertoire TCRs were checked for matches against a reference library of SARS-CoV-2-specific TCRs that had been generated using the MIRA antigen-specificity platform. Breadth meant the fraction of unique TCRs that were SARS-CoV-2-associated, whereas depth meant the fraction of total T cells that were SARS-CoV-2-associated. Using the MIRA data, each spike-specific TCR was mapped to the spike region that the TCR reacts to and placed in a CD4 or CD8 class. Log10-transformed breadth and depth values were compared by one-way ANOVA with Sidak's multiple comparisons tests. TCRdb took over this immuneACCESS table, retaining in-frame rearrangements with V and J assigned. Such tables are incomplete; in checked studies, under half of the missing clones stem from an unresolved V gene, and the remainder is unexplained. V and J calls and clone size are those listed in that table; D and trimming were worked out from the DNA. This sample gives 140,000 or so clones in total; around 84% of them show up just once. The ten biggest clones cover 5% to 5.5% of the sample.

On this clone: Its antigen is unknown. Base qualities are not at hand, and no much larger clone is one base apart.

The sample consisted of peripheral blood, taken 28 days after the second AZD1222 dose. The TCR comes from an adult who received the AZD1222 COVID-19 vaccine. The V and J genes are TRBV18 and TRBJ1-5, with TRBD1 as a weak D call on 5 bases. The sequence in DNA is TGTGCCAGCGCCAGGGTCAATCAGCCCCAGCATTTT. Its protein product is CASARVNQPQHF.